Below, 27 T cell receptor beta chains from the same sample are listed, as sequenced in a study of human T cells and chemical hapten exposure. Time point described: healthy volunteer bleed at 6 weeks. The authors extracted total RNA from unfractionated whole blood. TCRdb independently ran MiXCR on the RACE reads; one entry per CDR3 protein. The sample holds around 80,000 distinct CDR3 sequences; about 8.6% are singletons and the top ten take around 1.4%. Material for sequencing was whole blood. Receptors were obtained from a male donor in good health. Some clones in this sample may be carry-over from other donors' samples.

The rearrangement links TRBV19 to TRBJ1-5, with a possible D match to TRBD1 (5 bases). CDR1 and CDR2 from the germline V gene are LNHDA and SQIVND (reference sequence). This CDR3 is built from 14 residues. With 3 bases removed from V and 7 bases from J, the gap between germline ends came to 13 bases. As DNA, the CDR3 is TGTGCCAGTAGTATCCGGGGCGCGGGACAGCCCCAGCATTTT. This codes for CASSIRGAGQPQHF.

This clonotype has at least ten counts. The genes are TRBV5-1 and TRBJ2-3, with D perhaps TRBD1 or TRBD2 (5 bases each). The CDR3 sequence is 13 residues long. CDR1 SGHRS and CDR2 YFSETQ come from the germline V gene. Trimming left V 2 bases short and J 4 bases short, with 8 bases between. In nucleotides, the CDR3 is TGCGCCAGCAGCTTCCAGGGACCAGATACGCAGTATTTT. Its translation: CASSFQGPDTQYF. Looking up the rest from reference TRBV5-1 and TRBJ2-3 gives the full variable domain: KAGVTQTPRYLIKTRGQQVTLSCSPISGHRSVSWYQQTPGQGLQFLFEYFSETQRNKGNFPGRFSGRQFSNSRSEMNVSTLELGDSALYLCASSFQGPDTQYFGPGTRLTVL.

The V call is TRBV7-9, the J call TRBJ2-7; TRBD2 aligns across 9 bases. Germline assignment: CDR1 SEHNR and CDR2 FQNEAQ (reference sequence). After removal of 6 bases from V and 4 bases from J, the junction contained 4 bases not matched to a gene. This CDR3 contains 13 residues. The CDR3 reads CASSRLADYEQYF. CDR3 nucleotides: TGTGCCAGCAGTCGACTAGCGGATTACGAGCAGTACTTC.

The J gene is TRBJ2-3, the V gene TRBV20-1; 7 bases map to TRBD1. V was pared by 5 bases and J by 1 base, with 18 bases of the junction left unmatched. CDR1 is DFQATT, CDR2 SNEGSKA, per germline (reference sequence). This CDR3 has 18 amino acids. CDR3 bases: TGCAGTGCTCCCCCATCCATCCGGGACAGCGAACGCACAGATACGCAGTATTTT. Protein product: CSAPPSIRDSERTDTQYF.

This clonotype came up many times. The J gene is TRBJ1-2, the V gene TRBV12-3 or TRBV12-4; D is unclear. CDR3 length: 13 residues. Trimming shortened V by 5 bases and J by 5 bases, and 12 bases separated the two germline ends. CDR3 amino acids: CASSPGRSYGYTF. The DNA of the CDR3 is TGTGCCAGCAGTCCCGGACGGAGTTATGGCTACACCTTC.

The chain couples TRBV2 to TRBJ1-3; D unclear. The CDR3 has 15 amino acids. Germline lookup yields CDR1 SNHLY and CDR2 FYNNEI. Trimming took off 3 bases at V and 0 bases at J, with 9 bases between the two ends. CDR3 nucleotides: TGTGCCAGCAGTGATCTCTGGAGCTCTGGAAACACCATATATTTT. Translation gives CASSDLWSSGNTIYF.

This clonotype was found many times. The J gene is TRBJ2-7, the V gene TRBV5-1; D is unresolved. Germline CDR1 is SGHRS and CDR2 is YFSETQ. V shed 0 bases and J shed 1 base, with 11 bases lying between them. CDR3 size: 15 residues. The DNA for the CDR3 is TGCGCCAGCAGCTTGGAGGAGCTGCCATCCTACGAGCAGTACTTC. It specifies CASSLEELPSYEQYF. The full variable domain, in which reference TRBV5-1 and TRBJ2-7 provide the parts outside the CDR3, is KAGVTQTPRYLIKTRGQQVTLSCSPISGHRSVSWYQQTPGQGLQFLFEYFSETQRNKGNFPGRFSGRQFSNSRSEMNVSTLELGDSALYLCASSLEELPSYEQYFGPGTRLTVT.

The table lists this clonotype with a few counts. J is TRBJ1-5 and V is TRBV19; 9 bases align to TRBD1. The CDR3 has 18 residues. The germline V gene encodes CDR1 LNHDA and CDR2 SQIVND (reference sequence). After removal of 3 bases from V and 7 bases from J, the junction contained 16 bases not matched to a gene. Written as DNA, the CDR3 is TGTGCCAGTAGTATGTCCGTGGGACAGGGATGGGACGGGCAGCCCCAGCATTTT. Translated, it gives CASSMSVGQGWDGQPQHF.

V is TRBV4-2 and J is TRBJ2-7; 10 bases map to TRBD2. This CDR3 has 18 residues. The germline gives CDR1 LGHNA, CDR2 YNFKEQ. The V gene end was trimmed by 0 bases and the J gene end by 0 bases; junction bases not matched to a gene: 8. The CDR3 reads CASSQDSLAGRSSYEQYF. The CDR3 DNA is TGTGCCAGCAGCCAAGATTCACTAGCGGGACGGAGCTCCTACGAGCAGTACTTC.

The chain links TRBV5-1 to TRBJ1-1; TRBD1 matches at 12 bases. With V trimmed by 3 bases and J by 5 bases, 8 bases remained unmatched. CDR1 is SGHRS, CDR2 YFSETQ, per germline. The CDR3 loop spans 16 amino acids. CDR3 DNA: TGCGCCAGCAGCTCCCCGGGACAGGGGGCGCGAACTGAAGCTTTCTTT. Protein: CASSSPGQGARTEAFF.

The genes are TRBV12-3 or TRBV12-4 and TRBJ1-5; D is perhaps TRBD1 (5 bases). Deletions cut 6 bases from V and 8 bases from J, with 14 bases between. The CDR3 covers 13 residues. As DNA, the CDR3 is TGTGCCAGCAGCTTCCGGGACGTAGAGCCCCAGCATTTT. This gives the protein CASSFRDVEPQHF.

The rearrangement links TRBV10-3 to TRBJ2-1; 11 bases fit TRBD2. Germline CDR1 is ENHRY and CDR2 is SYGVKD. This CDR3 comprises 15 residues. Losses at the gene ends were 4 bases for V and 5 bases for J; bases not matched to a gene: 4. CDR3 nucleotide sequence: TGTGCCATCAGTGTTCTAGCGGGGGGCGACAATGAGCAGTTCTTC. It is translated as CAISVLAGGDNEQFF.

A few counts support this clonotype. The chain couples TRBV6-5 to TRBJ1-1; D call uncertain. With 5 bases removed from V and 2 bases from J, the gap between germline ends came to 12 bases. There are 14 residues in the CDR3. Germline assignment: CDR1 MNHEY and CDR2 SVGAGI. CDR3 residues: CASSPHDINTEAFF. CDR3 DNA sequence: TGTGCCAGCAGTCCCCATGACATAAACACTGAAGCTTTCTTT.

V and J are TRBV28 and TRBJ2-7; D might be TRBD1 or TRBD2, each matching 6 bases. Trimming left V 6 bases short and J 2 bases short, with 23 bases between. The CDR3 length is 17 residues. CDR1 and CDR2 (germline): MDHEN, SYDVKM. CDR3 bases: TGTGCCAGCAGAGTTTATGGGGGACTCGGGGGCGCCTACGAGCAGTACTTC. Its protein is CASRVYGGLGGAYEQYF.

This clonotype showed up many times. The gene calls are TRBV4-1 and TRBJ2-1; possibly TRBD1 for D (5 bases). Germline CDR1 reads MGHRA; CDR2 reads YSYEKL. The CDR3 consists of 16 residues. Trimming stripped 0 bases from V and 8 bases from J, with 17 bases between. This chain's CDR3 is CASSQDQAGFYDEQFF. In DNA, the CDR3 is TGCGCCAGCAGCCAAGACCAAGCAGGGTTTTACGATGAGCAGTTCTTC.

This clonotype occurred many times. The chain couples TRBV24-1 to TRBJ2-2, with D possibly called TRBD1 or TRBD2 (5 bases each). V shed 9 bases and J shed 6 bases, with 10 bases lying between them. This CDR3 is 12 amino acids long. Germline CDR1 is KGHDR and CDR2 is SFDVKD. This CDR3 is CATGGAAGELFF. CDR3 coding DNA: TGTGCCACCGGGGGAGCTGCCGGGGAGCTGTTTTTT.

This rearrangement joins TRBV12-5 to TRBJ2-7; D unresolved. The CDR3 sequence is 14 residues long. In germline, CDR1 is LGHNT, CDR2 FRNRAP. Trimming took 6 bases from V and 2 from J, leaving 14 bases between them. CDR3 nucleotide sequence: TGTGCTAGTGGCGAACCGGGTCTTCCCTACGAGCAGTACTTC. It specifies CASGEPGLPYEQYF.

This clonotype occurred a few times. V is TRBV27 and J is TRBJ1-2; 11 nucleotides line up with TRBD1. With 4 bases clipped from V and 7 bases from J, the junction kept 5 bases outside the gene matches. The CDR3 loop spans 14 amino acids. The germline V gene has CDR1 MNHEY and CDR2 SMNVEV (reference sequence). The CDR3 loop is CASSSGQGEAGYTF. The CDR3 DNA reads TGTGCCAGCAGTTCGGGACAGGGGGAGGCTGGCTACACCTTC.

This clonotype was detected a few times. DNA for the CDR3: TGTGCCAGCAGCAACCCTCAGCCCCAGCATTTT. Encoded protein: CASSNPQPQHF. J is TRBJ1-5 and V is TRBV21-1. TRBV21-1 is designated a pseudogene. The CDR3 sequence is 11 residues long.

The chain recombines TRBV10-3 with TRBJ2-2, with TRBD2 matching 9 bases. CDR3 length: 16 residues. Germline CDR1 is ENHRY and CDR2 is SYGVKD. Trimming took 6 bases from V and 6 from J; bases not matched to a gene: 11. The DNA of the CDR3 is TGTGCCATCAGGGGGCCCGGCGGGGGGGCCTCCGGGGAGCTGTTTTTT. Translating gives CAIRGPGGGASGELFF.

This clonotype appeared a few times. This chain joins TRBV7-6 and TRBJ2-6, with D unresolved. V was trimmed by 1 base and J by 0 bases, leaving 1 base between them. The CDR3 is 14 amino acids. Germline values: CDR1 SGHVS, CDR2 FNYEAQ. The CDR3 region is CASSLGSGANVLTF. In DNA, the CDR3 is TGTGCCAGCAGCTTAGGCTCTGGGGCCAACGTCCTGACTTTC.

This clonotype has only a few counts. V gene TRBV27 combines with J gene TRBJ2-7; 7 bases are shared with TRBD2. CDR3 length: 16 residues. Germline trimming cut 5 bases from V and 5 bases from J; bases unmatched to any gene: 15. CDR1 is MNHEY, CDR2 SMNVEV, per germline (reference sequence). CDR3 bases: TGTGCCAGCAGTCCCACCCTCGGACTAGGAGGCCACGAGCAGTACTTC. This gives the protein CASSPTLGLGGHEQYF.

The chain has TRBV6-2 or TRBV6-3 and TRBJ1-5, with D unclear. V was shortened by 6 bases and J by 4 bases, with 19 bases between the two germline ends. The CDR3 extends over 16 amino acids. Germline V lookup: CDR1 MNHEY, CDR2 SVGEGT. CDR3: CASSPPSRMLNQPQHF. DNA of the CDR3: TGTGCCAGCAGCCCCCCTTCACGAATGCTGAATCAGCCCCAGCATTTT.

The V and J genes are TRBV20-1 and TRBJ2-3; a possible D gene is TRBD2 (6 bases). Trimming left V 0 bases short and J 2 bases short, with 15 bases between. This CDR3 is 16 amino acids long. Germline assignment: CDR1 DFQATT and CDR2 SNEGSKA (reference sequence). Here the CDR3 reads CSARDMIAVNTDTQYF. The CDR3 region has the DNA TGCAGTGCTAGAGATATGATAGCGGTGAACACAGATACGCAGTATTTT.

This clonotype was found many times. This chain joins TRBV11-2 and TRBJ2-4, with D tentatively TRBD2 (5 bases). Trimming removed 3 bases at V and 2 bases at J, with 11 bases between. The CDR3 contains 15 residues. CDR1 is SGHAT, CDR2 FQNNGV, per germline. CDR3 nucleotides: TGTGCCAGCAGCTTCTTAGCCGGGACCAAAAACATTCAGTACTTC. The encoded protein is CASSFLAGTKNIQYF.

V is TRBV6-6 and J is TRBJ1-1; possible D gene TRBD1, 5 bases. Trimming stripped 5 bases from V and 2 bases from J, with 15 bases between. The CDR3 runs to 15 residues. CDR1 is MNHNY, CDR2 SVGAGI, per germline (reference sequence). Written as DNA, the CDR3 is TGTGCCAGCAGTCGTTCGGGCAGGGTAAACACTGAAGCTTTCTTT. Amino acids: CASSRSGRVNTEAFF.

The rearrangement joins TRBV14 to TRBJ2-7; perhaps TRBD2 as D (6 bases). Trimming removed 4 bases at V and 3 bases at J, with 10 bases between. There are 13 residues in the CDR3. Germline assignment: CDR1 SGHDN and CDR2 FVKESK. CDR3 region: CASSPGTFYEQYF. As DNA, the CDR3 is TGTGCCAGCAGCCCCGGGACTTTCTACGAGCAGTACTTC.